This TCR beta chain was retrieved from a study of shared clonotypes between healthy human individuals. In the case of this clone: Its antigen remains unknown.

Whole-study findings and limits: Relative to memory subsets, naive subsets generally showed larger estimated richness. Among a few donors, approximately 4.6% of naive CD4 clonotypes were found in common.

An even split of each subset's genomic DNA across several immunoSEQ plates was performed. Authors' analysis steps: Sequence data from immunoSEQ were junction-only and lacked quality scores; consequently, filtering differed. Produced via immunoSEQ multiplex PCR; TCRdb's table is partial and in-frame only. V, J and clone size are those of that table, while D and trimming were read from the DNA. The profile covers roughly 2 million clones, with 85% to 95% appearing a single time and roughly 0.13% taken by the ten largest. The ends lost 5 bases at V and 0 bases at J; junction bases unmatched: 7. CDR3 length equals 17 residues. Germline V gene data show CDR1 as SGDLS and CDR2 as YYNGEE.

The chain recombines TRBV9 with TRBJ2-7; TRBD2 matches 14 bases. This TCR was recovered from a man younger than 35 in good health. The source material was naive CD4+ T cells sorted from blood. Sample subset: CD45RA+ positively selected. The CDR3 here is CASSEGLAGGLSYEQYF. CDR3 nucleotide sequence: TGTGCCAGCAGTGAAGGACTAGCGGGAGGCCTCTCCTACGAGCAGTACTTC.